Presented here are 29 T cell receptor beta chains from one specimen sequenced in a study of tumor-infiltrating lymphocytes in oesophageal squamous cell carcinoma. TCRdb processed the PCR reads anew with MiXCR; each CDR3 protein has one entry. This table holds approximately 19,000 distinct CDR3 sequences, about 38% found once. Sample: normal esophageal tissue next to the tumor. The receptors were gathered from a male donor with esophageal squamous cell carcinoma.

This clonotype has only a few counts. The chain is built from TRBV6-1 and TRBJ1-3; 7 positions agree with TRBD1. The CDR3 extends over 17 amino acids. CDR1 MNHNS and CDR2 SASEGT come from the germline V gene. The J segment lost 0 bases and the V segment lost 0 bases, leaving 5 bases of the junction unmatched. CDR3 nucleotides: TGTGCCAGCAGTGAAGCCGGACAGGAAAGCTCTGGAAACACCATATATTTT. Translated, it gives CASSEAGQESSGNTIYF.

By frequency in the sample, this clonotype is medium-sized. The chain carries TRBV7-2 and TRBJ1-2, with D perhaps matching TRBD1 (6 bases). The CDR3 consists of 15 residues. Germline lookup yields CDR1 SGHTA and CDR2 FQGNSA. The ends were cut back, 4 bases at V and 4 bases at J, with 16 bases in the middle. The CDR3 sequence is CASSSPQGFRYGYTF. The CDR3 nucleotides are TGTGCCAGCAGCTCCCCACAGGGTTTCCGCTATGGCTACACCTTC. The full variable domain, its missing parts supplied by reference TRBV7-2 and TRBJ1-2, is GAGVSQSPSNKVTEKGKDVELRCDPISGHTALYWYRQSLGQGLEFLIYFQGNSAPDKSGLPSDRFSAERTGGSVSTLTIQRTQQEDSAVYLCASSSPQGFRYGYTFGSGTRLTVV.

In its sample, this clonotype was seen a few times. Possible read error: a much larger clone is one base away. This chain's CDR3 is CASSLGGGREQYF. As DNA, the CDR3 is TGCGCCAGCAGCTTGGGGGGAGGGCGGGAGCAGTACTTC. The chain couples TRBV5-1 to TRBJ2-7; 7 bases line up with TRBD2. Unmatched junction bases numbered 4, after V lost 0 bases and J lost 7 bases. The CDR3 is 13 amino acids. Germline CDR1 is SGHRS and CDR2 is YFSETQ.

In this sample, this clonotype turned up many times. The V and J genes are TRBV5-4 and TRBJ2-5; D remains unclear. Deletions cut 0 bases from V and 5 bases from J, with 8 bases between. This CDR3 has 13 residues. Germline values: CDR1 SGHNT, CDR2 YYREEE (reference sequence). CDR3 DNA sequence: TGTGCCAGCAGCTTGGTAGAGGTGGAGACCCAGTACTTC. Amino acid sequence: CASSLVEVETQYF.

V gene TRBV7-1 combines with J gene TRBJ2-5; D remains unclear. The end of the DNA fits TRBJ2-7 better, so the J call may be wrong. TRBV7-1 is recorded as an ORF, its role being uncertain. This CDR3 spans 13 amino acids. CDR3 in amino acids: CASSKTGTYEQYF. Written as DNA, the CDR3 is TGTGCCAGCAGCAAAACTGGGACCTACGAGCAGTACTTC.

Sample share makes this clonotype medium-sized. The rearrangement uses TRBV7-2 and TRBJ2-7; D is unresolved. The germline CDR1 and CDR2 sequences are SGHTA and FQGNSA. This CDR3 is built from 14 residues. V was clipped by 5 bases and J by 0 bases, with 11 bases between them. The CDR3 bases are TGTGCCAGCAGCGCGCTACACAGCTCCTACGAGCAGTACTTC. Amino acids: CASSALHSSYEQYF.

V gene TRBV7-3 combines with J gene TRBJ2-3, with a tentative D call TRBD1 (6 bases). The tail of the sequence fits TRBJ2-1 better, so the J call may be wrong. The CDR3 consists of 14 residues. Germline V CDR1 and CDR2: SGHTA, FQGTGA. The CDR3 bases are TGTGCCAGCAGCCCCCTAGGGGGAAACAATGAGCAGTTCTTC. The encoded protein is CASSPLGGNNEQFF.

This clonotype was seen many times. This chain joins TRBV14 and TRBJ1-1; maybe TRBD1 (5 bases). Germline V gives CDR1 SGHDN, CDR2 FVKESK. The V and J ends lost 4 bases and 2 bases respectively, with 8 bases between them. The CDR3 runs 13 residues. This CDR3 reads CASSLDRNTEAFF. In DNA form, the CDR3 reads TGTGCCAGCAGCCTTGACAGAAACACTGAAGCTTTCTTT.

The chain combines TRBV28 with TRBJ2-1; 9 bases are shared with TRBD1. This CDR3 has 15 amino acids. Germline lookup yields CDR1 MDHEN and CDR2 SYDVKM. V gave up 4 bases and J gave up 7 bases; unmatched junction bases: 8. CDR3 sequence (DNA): TGTGCCAGCAGTTGGGACAGGGACCAGGGAAATGAGCAGTTCTTC. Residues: CASSWDRDQGNEQFF. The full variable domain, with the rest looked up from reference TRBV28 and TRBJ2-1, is DVKVTQSSRYLVKRTGEKVFLECVQDMDHENMFWYRQDPGLGLRLIYFSYDVKMKEKGDIPEGYSVSREKKERFSLILESASTNQTSMYLCASSWDRDQGNEQFFGPGTRLTVL.

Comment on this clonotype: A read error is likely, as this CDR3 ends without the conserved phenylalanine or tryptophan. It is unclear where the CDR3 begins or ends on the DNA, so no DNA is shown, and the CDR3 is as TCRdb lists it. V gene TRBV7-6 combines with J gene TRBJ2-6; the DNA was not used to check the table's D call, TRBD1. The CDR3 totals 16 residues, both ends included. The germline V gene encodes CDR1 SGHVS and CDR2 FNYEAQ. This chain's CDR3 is CASSLSLGQETQYFGA.

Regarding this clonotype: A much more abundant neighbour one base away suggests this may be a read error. The CDR3 bases are TGTGCCAGCAGTTCCAGACTAGCGGGAGGCCCAGACGAGCAGTACTTC. This encodes CASSSRLAGGPDEQYF. V is TRBV6-5 and J is TRBJ2-5; the match to TRBD2 covers 13 bases. The DNA end favors TRBJ2-7, so the J call may be wrong. Looked up from germline, CDR1 is MNHEY and CDR2 is SVGAGI. The CDR3 is 16 residues long.

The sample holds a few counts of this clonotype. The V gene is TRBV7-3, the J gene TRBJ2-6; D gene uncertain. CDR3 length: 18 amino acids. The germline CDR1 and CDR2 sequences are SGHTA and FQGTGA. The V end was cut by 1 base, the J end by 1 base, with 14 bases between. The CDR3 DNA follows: TGTGCCAGCAGCTTAAATCCCCTTGTGCAATCTGGGGCCAACGTCCTGACTTTC. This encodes CASSLNPLVQSGANVLTF.

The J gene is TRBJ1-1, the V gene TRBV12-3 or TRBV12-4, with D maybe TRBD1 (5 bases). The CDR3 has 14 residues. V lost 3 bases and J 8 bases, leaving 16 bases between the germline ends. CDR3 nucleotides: TGTGCCAGCAGTTTGGGAGACAGCTCTAACGAAGCTTTCTTT. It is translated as CASSLGDSSNEAFF.

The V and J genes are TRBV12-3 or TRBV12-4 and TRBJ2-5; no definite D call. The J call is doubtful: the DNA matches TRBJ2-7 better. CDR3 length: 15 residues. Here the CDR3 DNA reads TGTGCCAGCACGTTTACCACAGACCCGTCCTACGAGCAGTACTTC. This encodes CASTFTTDPSYEQYF.

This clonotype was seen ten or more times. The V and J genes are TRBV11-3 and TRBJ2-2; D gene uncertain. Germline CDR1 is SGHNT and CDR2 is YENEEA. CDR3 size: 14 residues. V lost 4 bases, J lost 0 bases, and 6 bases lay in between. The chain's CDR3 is CASSWNTNTGELFF. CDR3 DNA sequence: TGTGCCAGCAGCTGGAACACGAACACCGGGGAGCTGTTTTTT.

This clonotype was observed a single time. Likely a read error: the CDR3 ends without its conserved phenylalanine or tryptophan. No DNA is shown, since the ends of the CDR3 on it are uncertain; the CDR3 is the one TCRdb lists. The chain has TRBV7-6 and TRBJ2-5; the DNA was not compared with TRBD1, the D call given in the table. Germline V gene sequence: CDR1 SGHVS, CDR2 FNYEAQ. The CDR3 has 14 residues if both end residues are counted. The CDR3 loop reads CASSRGVDEQYFGA.

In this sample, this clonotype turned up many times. In DNA form, the CDR3 reads TGTGCCAGCAGTTCCACAGGGACCAATCAGCCCCAGCATTTT. This sequence encodes CASSSTGTNQPQHF. The rearrangement uses TRBV28 and TRBJ1-5; perhaps TRBD1 as D (6 bases). Germline V gene data show CDR1 as MDHEN and CDR2 as SYDVKM. V lost 4 bases and J 3 bases, leaving 10 bases between the germline ends. The CDR3 consists of 14 residues.

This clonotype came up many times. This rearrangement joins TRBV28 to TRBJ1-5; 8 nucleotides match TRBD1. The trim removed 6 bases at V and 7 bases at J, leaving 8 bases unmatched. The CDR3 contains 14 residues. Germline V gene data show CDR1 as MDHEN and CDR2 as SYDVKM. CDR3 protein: CASRSTGEYQPQHF. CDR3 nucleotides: TGTGCCAGCAGATCGACAGGGGAGTACCAGCCCCAGCATTTT. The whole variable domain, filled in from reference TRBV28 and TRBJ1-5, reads DVKVTQSSRYLVKRTGEKVFLECVQDMDHENMFWYRQDPGLGLRLIYFSYDVKMKEKGDIPEGYSVSREKKERFSLILESASTNQTSMYLCASRSTGEYQPQHFGDGTRLSIL.

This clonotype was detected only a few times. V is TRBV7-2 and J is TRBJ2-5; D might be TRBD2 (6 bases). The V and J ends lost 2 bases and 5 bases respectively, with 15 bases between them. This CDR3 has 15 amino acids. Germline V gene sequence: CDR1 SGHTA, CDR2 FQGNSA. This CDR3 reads CASSLRRVGRETQYF. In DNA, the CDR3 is TGTGCCAGCAGCTTACGGAGGGTAGGACGGGAGACCCAGTACTTC.

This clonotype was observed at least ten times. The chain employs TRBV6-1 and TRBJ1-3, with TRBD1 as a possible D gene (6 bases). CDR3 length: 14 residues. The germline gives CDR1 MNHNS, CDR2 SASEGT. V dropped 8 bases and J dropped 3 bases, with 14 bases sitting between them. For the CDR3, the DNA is TGTGCCAGCGGCCGGGGGGGGCTTGGAAACACCATATATTTT. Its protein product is CASGRGGLGNTIYF.

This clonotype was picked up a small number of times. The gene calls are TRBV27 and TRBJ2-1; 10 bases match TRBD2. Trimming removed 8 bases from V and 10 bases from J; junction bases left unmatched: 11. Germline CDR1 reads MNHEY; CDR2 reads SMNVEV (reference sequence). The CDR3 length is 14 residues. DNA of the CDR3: TGTGCCAGCCCACTAGCGGGATGGAACTACGAGCAGTTCTTC. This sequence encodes CASPLAGWNYEQFF.

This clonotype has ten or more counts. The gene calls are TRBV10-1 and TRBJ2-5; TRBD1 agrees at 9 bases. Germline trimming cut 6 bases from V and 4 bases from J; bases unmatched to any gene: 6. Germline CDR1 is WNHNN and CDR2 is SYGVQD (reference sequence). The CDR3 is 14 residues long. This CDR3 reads CASSDRGNSETQYF. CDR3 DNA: TGCGCCAGCAGCGACAGGGGGAATTCAGAGACCCAGTACTTC.

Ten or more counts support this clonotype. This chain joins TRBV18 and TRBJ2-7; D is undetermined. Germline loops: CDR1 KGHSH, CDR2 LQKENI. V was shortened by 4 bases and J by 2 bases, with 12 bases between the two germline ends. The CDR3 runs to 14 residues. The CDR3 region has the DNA TGTGCCAGCTCACGTGCCGGTCGAGCCTACGAGCAGTACTTC. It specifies CASSRAGRAYEQYF.

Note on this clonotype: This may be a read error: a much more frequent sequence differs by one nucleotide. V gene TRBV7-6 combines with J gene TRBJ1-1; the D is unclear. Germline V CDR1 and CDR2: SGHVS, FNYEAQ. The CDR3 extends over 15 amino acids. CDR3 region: CASSLGQFSTGELYF. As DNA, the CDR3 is TGTGCCAGCAGCTTAGGGCAGTTCAGCACCGGGGAGCTGTATTTT.

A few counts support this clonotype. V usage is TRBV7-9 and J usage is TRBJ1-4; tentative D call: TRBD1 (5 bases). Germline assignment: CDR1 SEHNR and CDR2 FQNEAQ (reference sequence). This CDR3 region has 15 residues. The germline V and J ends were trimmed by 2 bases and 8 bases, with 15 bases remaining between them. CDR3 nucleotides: TGTGCCAGCAGCTTAAGGAGCCAGGGAAACGAAAAACTGTTTTTT. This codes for CASSLRSQGNEKLFF.

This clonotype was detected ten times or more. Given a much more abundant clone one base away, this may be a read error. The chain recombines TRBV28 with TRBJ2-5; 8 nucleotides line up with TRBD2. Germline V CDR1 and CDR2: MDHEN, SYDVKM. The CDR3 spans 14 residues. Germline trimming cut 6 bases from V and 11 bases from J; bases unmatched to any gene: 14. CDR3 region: CASSPSGRYNEQYF. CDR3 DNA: TGTGCCAGCAGCCCAAGCGGGAGATACAATGAGCAGTACTTC.

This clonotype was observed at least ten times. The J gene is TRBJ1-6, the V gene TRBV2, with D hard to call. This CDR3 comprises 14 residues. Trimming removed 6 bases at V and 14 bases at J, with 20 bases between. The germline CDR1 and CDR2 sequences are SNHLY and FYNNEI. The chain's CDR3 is CASRIRAPSGTLHF. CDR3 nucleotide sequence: TGTGCCAGCAGAATCCGGGCCCCATCGGGAACCCTCCACTTT.

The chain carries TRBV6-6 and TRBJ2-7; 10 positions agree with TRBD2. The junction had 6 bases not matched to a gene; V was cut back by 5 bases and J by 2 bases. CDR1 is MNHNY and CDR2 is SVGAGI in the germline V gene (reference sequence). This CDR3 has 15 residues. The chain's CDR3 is CASSVVTSGAYEQYF. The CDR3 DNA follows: TGTGCCAGCAGTGTAGTAACTAGCGGGGCCTACGAGCAGTACTTC.

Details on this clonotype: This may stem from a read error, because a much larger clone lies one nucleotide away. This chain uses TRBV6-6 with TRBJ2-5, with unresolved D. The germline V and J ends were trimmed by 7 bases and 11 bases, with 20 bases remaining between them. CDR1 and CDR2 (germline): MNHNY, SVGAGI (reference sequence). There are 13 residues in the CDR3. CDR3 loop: CASTGVTDNEQYF. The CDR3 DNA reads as TGTGCCAGCACTGGGGTAACCGACAATGAGCAGTACTTC.